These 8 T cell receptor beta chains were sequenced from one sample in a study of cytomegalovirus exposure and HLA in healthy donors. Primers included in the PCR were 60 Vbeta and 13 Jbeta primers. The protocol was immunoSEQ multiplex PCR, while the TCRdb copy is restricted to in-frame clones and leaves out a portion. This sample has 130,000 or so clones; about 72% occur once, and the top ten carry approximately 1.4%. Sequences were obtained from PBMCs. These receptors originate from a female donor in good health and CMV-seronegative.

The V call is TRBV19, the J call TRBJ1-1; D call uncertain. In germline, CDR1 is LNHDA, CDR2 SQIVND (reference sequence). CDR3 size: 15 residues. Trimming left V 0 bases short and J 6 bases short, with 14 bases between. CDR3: CASSIDETVWAEAFF. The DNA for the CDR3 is TGTGCCAGTAGTATAGACGAGACTGTCTGGGCTGAAGCTTTCTTT.

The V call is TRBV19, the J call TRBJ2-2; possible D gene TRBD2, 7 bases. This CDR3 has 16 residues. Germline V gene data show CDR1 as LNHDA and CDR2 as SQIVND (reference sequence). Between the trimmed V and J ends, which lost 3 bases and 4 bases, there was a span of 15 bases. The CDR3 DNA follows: TGTGCCAGTAGTATGGGGGCGGGAGTGGGCACCGGGGAGCTGTTTTTT. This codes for CASSMGAGVGTGELFF.

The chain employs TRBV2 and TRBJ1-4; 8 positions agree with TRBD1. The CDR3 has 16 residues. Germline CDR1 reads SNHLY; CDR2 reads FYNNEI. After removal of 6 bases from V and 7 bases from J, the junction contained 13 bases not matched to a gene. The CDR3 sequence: CASRGTGTVVGEKLFF. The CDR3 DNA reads TGTGCCAGCAGAGGGACAGGAACGGTGGTGGGTGAAAAACTGTTTTTT. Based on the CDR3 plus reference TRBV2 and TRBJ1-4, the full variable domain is EPEVTQTPSHQVTQMGQEVILRCVPISNHLYFYWYRQILGQKVEFLVSFYNNEISEKSEIFDDQFSVERPDGSNFTLKIRSTKLEDSAMYFCASRGTGTVVGEKLFFGSGTQLSVL.

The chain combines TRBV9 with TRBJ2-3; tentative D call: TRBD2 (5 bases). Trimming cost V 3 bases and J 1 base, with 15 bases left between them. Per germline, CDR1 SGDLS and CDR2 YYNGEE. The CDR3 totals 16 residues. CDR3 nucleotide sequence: TGTGCCAGCAGCGCGATTCAGCGGAGAGGCACAGATACGCAGTATTTT. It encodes CASSAIQRRGTDTQYF.

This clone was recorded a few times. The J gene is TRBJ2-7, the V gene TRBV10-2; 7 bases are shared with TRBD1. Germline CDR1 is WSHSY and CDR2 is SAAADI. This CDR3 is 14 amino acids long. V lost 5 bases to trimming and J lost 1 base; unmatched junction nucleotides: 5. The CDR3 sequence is CASSHGTASYEQYF. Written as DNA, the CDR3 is TGCGCCAGCAGTCATGGGACAGCGTCCTACGAGCAGTACTTC.

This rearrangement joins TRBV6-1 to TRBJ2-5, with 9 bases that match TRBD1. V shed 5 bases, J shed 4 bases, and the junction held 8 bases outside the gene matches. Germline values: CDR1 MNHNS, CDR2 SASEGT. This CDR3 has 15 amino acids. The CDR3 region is CASSILTGGGETQYF. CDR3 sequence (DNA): TGTGCCAGCAGTATCTTGACAGGGGGTGGAGAGACCCAGTACTTC.

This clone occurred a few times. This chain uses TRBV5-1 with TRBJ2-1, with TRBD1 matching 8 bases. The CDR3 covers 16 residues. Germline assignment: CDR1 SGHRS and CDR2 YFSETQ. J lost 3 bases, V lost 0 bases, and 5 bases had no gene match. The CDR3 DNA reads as TGCGCCAGCAGCTTGGGACAGGGGACAAACTACAATGAGCAGTTCTTC. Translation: CASSLGQGTNYNEQFF.

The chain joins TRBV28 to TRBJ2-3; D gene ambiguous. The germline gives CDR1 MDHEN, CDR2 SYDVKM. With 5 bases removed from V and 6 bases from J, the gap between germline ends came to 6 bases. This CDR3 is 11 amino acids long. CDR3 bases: TGTGCCAGCAGTATTATGGATACGCAGTATTTT. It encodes CASSIMDTQYF.